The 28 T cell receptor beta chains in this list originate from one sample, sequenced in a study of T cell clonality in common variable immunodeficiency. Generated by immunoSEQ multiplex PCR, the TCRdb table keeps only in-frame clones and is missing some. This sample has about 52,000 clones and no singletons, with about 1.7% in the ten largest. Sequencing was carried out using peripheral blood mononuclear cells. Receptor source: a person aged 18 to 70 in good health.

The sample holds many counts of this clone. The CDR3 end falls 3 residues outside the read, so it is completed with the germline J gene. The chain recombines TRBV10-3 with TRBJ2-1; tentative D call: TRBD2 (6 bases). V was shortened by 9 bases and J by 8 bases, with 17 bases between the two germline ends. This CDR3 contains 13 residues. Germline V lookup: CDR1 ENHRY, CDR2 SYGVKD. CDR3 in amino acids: CAINGGSSDEQFF. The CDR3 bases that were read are TGTGCCATTAATGGGGGGAGTAGCGATGAG.

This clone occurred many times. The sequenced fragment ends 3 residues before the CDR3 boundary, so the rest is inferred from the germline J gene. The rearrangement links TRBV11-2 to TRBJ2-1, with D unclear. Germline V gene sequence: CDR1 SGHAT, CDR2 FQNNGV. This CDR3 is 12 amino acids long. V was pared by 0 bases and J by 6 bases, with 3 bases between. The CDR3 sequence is CASSLDRNEQFF. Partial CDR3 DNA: TGTGCCAGCAGCTTAGACCGCAATGAG.

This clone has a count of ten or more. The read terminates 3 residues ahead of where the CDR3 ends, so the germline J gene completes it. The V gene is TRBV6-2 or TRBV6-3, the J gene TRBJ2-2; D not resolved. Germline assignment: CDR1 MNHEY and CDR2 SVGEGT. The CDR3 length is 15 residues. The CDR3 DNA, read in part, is TGTGCCAGCAGTTATGGCAGTAGCTATAATTCACCG. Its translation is CASSYGSSYNSP. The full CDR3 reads CASSYGSSYNSPLFF.

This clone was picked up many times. This CDR3 reads CAWTADTYGTQYF. The covered CDR3 bases are TGTGCCTGGACCGCGGACACCTACGGGACC. The rearrangement uses TRBV30 and TRBJ2-5, with a weak D call TRBD1 (5 bases). The sequenced fragment ends 3 residues before the CDR3 boundary, so the rest is inferred from the germline J gene. The CDR3 spans 13 residues. Germline V gene data show CDR1 as GTSNPN and CDR2 as SVGIG (reference sequence). V lost 4 bases and J 7 bases, leaving 16 bases between the germline ends.

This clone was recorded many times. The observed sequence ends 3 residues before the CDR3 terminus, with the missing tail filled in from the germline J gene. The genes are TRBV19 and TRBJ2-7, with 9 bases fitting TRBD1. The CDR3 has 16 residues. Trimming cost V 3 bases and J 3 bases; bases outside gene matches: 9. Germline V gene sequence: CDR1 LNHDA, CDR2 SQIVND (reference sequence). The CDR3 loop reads CASSITRDRAFYEQYF. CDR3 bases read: TGTGCCAGTAGTATTACAAGGGACAGGGCTTTCTACGAG. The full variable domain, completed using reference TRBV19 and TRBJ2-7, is DGGITQSPKYLFRKEGQNVTLSCEQNLNHDAMYWYRQDPGQGLRLIYYSQIVNDFQKGDIAEGYSVSREKKESFPLTVTSAQKNPTAFYLCASSITRDRAFYEQYFGPGTRLTVT.

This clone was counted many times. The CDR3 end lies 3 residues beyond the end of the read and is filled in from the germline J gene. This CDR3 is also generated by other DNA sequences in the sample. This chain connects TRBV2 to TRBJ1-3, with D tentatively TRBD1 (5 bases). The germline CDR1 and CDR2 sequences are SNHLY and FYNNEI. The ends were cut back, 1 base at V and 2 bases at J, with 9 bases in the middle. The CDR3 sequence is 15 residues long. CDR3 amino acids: CASSEGTYTGNTIYF. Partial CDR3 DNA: TGTGCCAGCAGTGAAGGGACATATACTGGAAACACC.

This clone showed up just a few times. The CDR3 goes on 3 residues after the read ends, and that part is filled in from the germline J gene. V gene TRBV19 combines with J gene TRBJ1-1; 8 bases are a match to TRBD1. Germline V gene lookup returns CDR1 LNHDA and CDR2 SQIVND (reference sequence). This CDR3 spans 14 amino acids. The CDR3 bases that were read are TGTGCCAGTAGTATTGGCAGGGGGCTTTCGCCA. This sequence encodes CASSIGRGLSP. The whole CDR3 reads CASSIGRGLSPAFF.

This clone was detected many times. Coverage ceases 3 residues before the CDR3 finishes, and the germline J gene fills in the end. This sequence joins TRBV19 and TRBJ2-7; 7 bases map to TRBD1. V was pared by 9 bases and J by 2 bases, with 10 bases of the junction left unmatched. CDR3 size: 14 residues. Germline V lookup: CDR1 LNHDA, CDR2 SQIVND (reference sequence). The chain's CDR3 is CASKGATGTYEQYF. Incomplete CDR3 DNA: TGTGCCAGCAAGGGGGCGACTGGAACCTACGAG.

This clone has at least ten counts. Partial CDR3 DNA: TGTGCCAGCAGTGAAGCCCACAGGGGGCACTATGGC. Amino acid sequence: CASSEAHRGHYG. From start to end, the CDR3 is CASSEAHRGHYGYTF. This chain uses TRBV6-1 with TRBJ1-2; 9 nucleotides align to TRBD1. The CDR3 goes on 3 residues after the read ends, and that part is filled in from the germline J gene. V was pared by 0 bases and J by 3 bases, with 2 bases of the junction left unmatched. CDR1 and CDR2 (germline): MNHNS, SASEGT. This CDR3 region has 15 residues.

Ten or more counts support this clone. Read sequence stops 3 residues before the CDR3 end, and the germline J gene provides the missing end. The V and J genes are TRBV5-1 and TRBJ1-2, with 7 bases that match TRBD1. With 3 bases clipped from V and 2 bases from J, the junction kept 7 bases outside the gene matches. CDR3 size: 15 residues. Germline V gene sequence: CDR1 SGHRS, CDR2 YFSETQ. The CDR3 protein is CASSWTGGGNYGYTF. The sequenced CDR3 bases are TGCGCCAGCAGCTGGACAGGAGGAGGGAACTATGGC.

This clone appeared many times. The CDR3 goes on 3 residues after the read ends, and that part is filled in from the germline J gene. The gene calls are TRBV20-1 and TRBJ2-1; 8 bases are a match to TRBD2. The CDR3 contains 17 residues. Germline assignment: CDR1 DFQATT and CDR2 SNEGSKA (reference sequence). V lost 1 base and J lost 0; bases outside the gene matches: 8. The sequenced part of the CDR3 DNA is TGCAGTGCTAGAGGCCGGGGGGGGCTAAACTCCTACAATGAG. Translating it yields CSARGRGGLNSYNE. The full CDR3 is CSARGRGGLNSYNEQFF.

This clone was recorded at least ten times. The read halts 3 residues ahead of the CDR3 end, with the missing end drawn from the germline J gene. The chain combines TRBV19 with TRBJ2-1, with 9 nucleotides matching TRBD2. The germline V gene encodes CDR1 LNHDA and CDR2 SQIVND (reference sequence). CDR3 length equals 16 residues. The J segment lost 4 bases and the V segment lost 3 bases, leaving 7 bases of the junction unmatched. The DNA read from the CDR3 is TGTGCCAGTAGTATCAATAGCGGGAGTATGTACAATGAG. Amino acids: CASSINSGSMYNE. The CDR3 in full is CASSINSGSMYNEQFF.

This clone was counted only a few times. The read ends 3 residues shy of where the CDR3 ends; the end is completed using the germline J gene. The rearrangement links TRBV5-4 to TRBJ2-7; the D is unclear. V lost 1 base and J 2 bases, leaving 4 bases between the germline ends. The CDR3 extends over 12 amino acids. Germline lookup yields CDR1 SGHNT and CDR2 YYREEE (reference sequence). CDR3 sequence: CASSLWPYEQYF. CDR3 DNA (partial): TGTGCCAGCAGCTTGTGGCCCTACGAG.

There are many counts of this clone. The sequenced part of the CDR3 DNA is TGTGCCAGCAGCAACGACAGGGGGATTACCTACGAG. Its protein is CASSNDRGITYE. The whole CDR3 protein is CASSNDRGITYEQYF. J is TRBJ2-7 and V is TRBV7-8; the match to TRBD1 covers 9 bases. The CDR3 is cut off 3 residues early in the read; its end comes from the germline J gene. The junction had 7 bases not matched to a gene; V was cut back by 5 bases and J by 2 bases. Germline CDR1 and CDR2: SGHVS and FQNEAQ. The CDR3 has 15 residues.

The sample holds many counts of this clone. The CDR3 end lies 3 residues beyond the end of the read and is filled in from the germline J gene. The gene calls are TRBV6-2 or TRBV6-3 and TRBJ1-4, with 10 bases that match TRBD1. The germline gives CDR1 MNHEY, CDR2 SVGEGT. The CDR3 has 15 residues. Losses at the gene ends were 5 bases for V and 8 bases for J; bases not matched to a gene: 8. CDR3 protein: CASSIRQGADEKLFF. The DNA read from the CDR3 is TGTGCCAGCAGTATTCGACAGGGGGCCGACGAAAAA.

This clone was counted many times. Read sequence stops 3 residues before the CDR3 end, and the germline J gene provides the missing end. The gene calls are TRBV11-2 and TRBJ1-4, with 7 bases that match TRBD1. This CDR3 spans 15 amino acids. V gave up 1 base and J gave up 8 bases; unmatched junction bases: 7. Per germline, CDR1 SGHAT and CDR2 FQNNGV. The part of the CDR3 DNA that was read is TGTGCCAGCAGCTTAGGCCGACAGGGAAGAGAAAAA. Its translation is CASSLGRQGREK. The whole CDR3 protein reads CASSLGRQGREKLFF.

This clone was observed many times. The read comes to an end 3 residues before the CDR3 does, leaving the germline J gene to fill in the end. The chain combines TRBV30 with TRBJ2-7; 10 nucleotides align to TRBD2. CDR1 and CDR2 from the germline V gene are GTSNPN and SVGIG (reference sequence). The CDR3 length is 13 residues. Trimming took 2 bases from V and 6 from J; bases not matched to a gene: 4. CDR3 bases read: TGTGCCTGGAGTTTAGTAGCGGGAGGCGAG. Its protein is CAWSLVAGGE. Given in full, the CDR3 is CAWSLVAGGEQYF.

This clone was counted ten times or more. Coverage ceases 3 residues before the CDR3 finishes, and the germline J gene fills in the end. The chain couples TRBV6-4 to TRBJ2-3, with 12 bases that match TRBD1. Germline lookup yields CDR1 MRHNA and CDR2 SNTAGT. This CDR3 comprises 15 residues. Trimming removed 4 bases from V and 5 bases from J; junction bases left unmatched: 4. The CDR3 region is CASSVGQGAGDTQYF. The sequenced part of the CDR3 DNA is TGTGCCAGCAGTGTGGGACAGGGGGCTGGAGATACG.

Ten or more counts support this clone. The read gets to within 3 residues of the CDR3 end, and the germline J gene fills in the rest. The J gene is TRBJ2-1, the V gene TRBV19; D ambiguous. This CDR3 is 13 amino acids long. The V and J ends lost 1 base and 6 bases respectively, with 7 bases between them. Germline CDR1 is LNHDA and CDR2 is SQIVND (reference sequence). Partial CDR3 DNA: TGTGCCAGTAGTATAGGTGTCAGCAATGAG. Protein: CASSIGVSNE. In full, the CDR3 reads CASSIGVSNEQFF.

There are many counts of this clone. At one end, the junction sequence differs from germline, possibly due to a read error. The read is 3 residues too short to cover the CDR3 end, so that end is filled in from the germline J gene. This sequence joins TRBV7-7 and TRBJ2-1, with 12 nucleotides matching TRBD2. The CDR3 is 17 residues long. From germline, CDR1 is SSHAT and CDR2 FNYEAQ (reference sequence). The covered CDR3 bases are TGTGCTAGCAGCTTAGCCCCGGGACTAGCGGGCGACAATGAG. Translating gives CASSLAPGLAGDNE. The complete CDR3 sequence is CASSLAPGLAGDNEQFF. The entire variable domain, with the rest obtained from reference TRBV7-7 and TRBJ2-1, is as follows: GAGVSQSPRYKVTKRGQDVTLRCDPISSHATLYWYQQALGQGPEFLTYFNYEAQPDKSGLPSDRFSAERPEGSISTLTIQRTEQRDSAMYRCASSLAPGLAGDNEQFFGPGTRLTVL.

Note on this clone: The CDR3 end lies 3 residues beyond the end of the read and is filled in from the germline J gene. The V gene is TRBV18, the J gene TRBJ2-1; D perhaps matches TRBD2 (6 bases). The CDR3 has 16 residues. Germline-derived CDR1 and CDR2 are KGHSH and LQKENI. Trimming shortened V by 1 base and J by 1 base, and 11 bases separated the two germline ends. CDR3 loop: CASSPLEGTSYNEQFF. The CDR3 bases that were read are TGTGCCAGCTCACCACTAGAGGGGACTTCCTACAATGAG.

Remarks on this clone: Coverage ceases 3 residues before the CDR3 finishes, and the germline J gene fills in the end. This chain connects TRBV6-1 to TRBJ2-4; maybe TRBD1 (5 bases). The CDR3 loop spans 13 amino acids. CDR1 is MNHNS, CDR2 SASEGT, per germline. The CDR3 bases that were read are TGTGCCAGCAGTGAGCAGGGTGTCTATGGT. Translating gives CASSEQGVYG. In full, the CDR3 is CASSEQGVYGQYF.

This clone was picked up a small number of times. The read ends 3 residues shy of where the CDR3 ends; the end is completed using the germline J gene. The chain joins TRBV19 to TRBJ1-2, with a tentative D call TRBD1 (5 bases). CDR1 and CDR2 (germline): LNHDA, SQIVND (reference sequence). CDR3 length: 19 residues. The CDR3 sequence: CASRPTSGPGLAKTLGYTF. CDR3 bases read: TGTGCCAGTAGACCCACGTCGGGACCGGGACTAGCGAAAACCCTAGGC.

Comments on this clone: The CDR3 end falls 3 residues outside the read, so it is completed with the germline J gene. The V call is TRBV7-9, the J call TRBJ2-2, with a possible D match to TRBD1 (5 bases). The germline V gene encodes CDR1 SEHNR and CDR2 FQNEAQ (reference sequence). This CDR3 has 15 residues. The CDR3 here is CASSLASGANEKLFF. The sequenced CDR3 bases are TGTGCCAGCAGCTTAGCGAGTGGGGCTAATGAAAAG.

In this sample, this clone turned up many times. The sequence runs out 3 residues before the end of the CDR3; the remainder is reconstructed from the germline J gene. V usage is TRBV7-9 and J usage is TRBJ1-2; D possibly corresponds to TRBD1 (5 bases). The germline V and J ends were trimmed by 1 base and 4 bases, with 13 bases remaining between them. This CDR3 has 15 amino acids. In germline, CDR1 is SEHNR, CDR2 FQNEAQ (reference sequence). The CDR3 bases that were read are TGTGCCAGCAGCTTAGATCGGGGGAAGACCTATGGC. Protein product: CASSLDRGKTYG. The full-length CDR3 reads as CASSLDRGKTYGYTF.

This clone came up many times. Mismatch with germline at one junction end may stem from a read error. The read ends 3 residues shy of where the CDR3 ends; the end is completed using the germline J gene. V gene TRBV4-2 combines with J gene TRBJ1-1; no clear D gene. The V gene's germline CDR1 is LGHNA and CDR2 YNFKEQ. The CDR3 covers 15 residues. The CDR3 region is CASSQVDTQNAEAFF. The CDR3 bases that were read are TGTGCCAGCAGCCAAGTTGACACCCAGAACGCTGAA.

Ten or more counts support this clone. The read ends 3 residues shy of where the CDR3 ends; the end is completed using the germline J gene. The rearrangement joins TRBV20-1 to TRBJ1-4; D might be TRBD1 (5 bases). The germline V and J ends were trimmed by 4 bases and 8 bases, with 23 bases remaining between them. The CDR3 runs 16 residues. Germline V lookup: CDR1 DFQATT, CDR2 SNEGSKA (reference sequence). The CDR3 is CSATPAGGNGREKLFF. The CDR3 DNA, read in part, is TGCAGTGCTACCCCAGCCGGGGGGAACGGTAGGGAAAAA.

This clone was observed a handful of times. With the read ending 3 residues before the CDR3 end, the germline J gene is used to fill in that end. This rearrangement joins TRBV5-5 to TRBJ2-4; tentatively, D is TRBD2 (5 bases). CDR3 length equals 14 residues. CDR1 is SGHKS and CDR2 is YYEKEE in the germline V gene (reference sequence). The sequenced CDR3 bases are TGTGCCAGCAGCCCGATAGCGCAACAAGAGACT. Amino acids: CASSPIAQQET. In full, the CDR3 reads CASSPIAQQETQYF.